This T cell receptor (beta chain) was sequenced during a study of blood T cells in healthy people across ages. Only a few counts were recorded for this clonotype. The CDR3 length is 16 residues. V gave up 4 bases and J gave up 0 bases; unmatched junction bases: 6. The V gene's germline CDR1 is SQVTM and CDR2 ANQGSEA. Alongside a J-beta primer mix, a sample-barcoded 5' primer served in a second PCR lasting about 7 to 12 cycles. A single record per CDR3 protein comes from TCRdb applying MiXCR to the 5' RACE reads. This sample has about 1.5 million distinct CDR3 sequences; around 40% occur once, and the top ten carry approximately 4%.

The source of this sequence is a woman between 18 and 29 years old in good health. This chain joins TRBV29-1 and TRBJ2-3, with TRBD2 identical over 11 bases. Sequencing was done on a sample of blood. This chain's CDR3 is CSVVTSGVTSTDTQYF. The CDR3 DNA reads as TGCAGCGTTGTGACTAGCGGGGTGACTAGCACAGATACGCAGTATTTT.